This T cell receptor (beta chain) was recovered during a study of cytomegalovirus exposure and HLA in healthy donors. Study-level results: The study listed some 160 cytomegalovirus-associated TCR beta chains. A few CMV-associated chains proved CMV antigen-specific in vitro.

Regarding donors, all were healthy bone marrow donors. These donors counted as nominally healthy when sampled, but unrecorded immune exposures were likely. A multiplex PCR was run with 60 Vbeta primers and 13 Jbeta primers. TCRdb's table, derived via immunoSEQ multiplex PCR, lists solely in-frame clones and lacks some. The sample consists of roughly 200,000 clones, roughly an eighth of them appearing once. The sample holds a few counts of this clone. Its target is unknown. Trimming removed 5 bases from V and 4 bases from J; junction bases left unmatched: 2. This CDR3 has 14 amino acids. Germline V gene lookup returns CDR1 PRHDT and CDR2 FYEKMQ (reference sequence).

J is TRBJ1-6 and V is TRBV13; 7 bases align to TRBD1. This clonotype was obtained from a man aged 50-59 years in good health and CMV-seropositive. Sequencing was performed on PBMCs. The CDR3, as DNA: TGTGCCAGCAGCAAGGGACAGTATAATTCACCCCTCCACTTT. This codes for CASSKGQYNSPLHF. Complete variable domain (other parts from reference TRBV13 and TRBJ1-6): AAGVIQSPRHLIKEKRETATLKCYPIPRHDTVYWYQQGPGQDPQFLISFYEKMQSDKGSIPDRFSAQQFSDYHSELNMSSLELGDSALYFCASSKGQYNSPLHFGNGTRLTVT.